The rows below give T cell receptor beta chains drawn from one sample of a study of a mutant IDH1 vaccine in newly diagnosed glioma. Data came from immunoSEQ multiplex PCR; TCRdb stores just in-frame clones and leaves some out. The data contain some 29,000 clones, 79% of them singletons. Their antigens remain unidentified. The specimen comprised PBMCs, sampled from a glioma patient whose treatment included an IDH1 peptide vaccine. The receptors were gathered from a woman aged 30 to 39 with glioma. Some clones in this sample may be carry-over from other donors' samples. Both conserved end residues are part of each CDR3. Fields, in order: J gene, D gene, clone size, V gene, CDR3 DNA, CDR3 protein. A D gene is named only where the DNA matches it firmly. Where a row states a size, it is once, few, many or the class of an expanded clone; other rows omit it.

j_gene: TRBJ2-7; d_gene: -; abundance: -; v_gene: TRBV6-5; CDR3nt: TGTGCCAGCAGCCCGGGACAACCTAACGAGCAGTACTTC; CDR3aa: CASSPGQPNEQYF
j_gene: TRBJ1-2; d_gene: TRBD1; abundance: -; v_gene: TRBV27; CDR3nt: TGTGCCAGCAGTTTAAGAGGACAGGGGGCGGCCTATGGCTACACCTTC; CDR3aa: CASSLRGQGAAYGYTF
j_gene: TRBJ2-3; d_gene: TRBD2; abundance: -; v_gene: TRBV11-1; CDR3nt: TGTGCCGGATTATTAATAGCGGGAGTAGAAGATACGCAGTATTTT; CDR3aa: CAGLLIAGVEDTQYF
j_gene: TRBJ1-2; d_gene: -; abundance: -; v_gene: TRBV25-1; CDR3nt: TGTGCCAGCAGTGATGGGAGGGGTCCCAACTATGGCTACACCTTC; CDR3aa: CASSDGRGPNYGYTF
j_gene: TRBJ2-2; d_gene: -; abundance: -; v_gene: TRBV30; CDR3nt: TGTGCCTGGAGTTGGACAGTGAACACCGGGGAGCTGTTTTTT; CDR3aa: CAWSWTVNTGELFF
j_gene: TRBJ2-7; d_gene: TRBD2; abundance: -; v_gene: TRBV9; CDR3nt: TGTGCCAGCAGCGCGGGACTAGCGCCTTACGAGCAGTACTTC; CDR3aa: CASSAGLAPYEQYF
j_gene: TRBJ2-7; d_gene: TRBD2; abundance: -; v_gene: TRBV5-4; CDR3nt: TGTGCCAGCAGCTTCCTTCGCGGGAGGGCCCACGAGCAGTACTTC; CDR3aa: CASSFLRGRAHEQYF
j_gene: TRBJ1-2; d_gene: -; abundance: once; v_gene: TRBV30; CDR3nt: TGTGCCTGGAGTTCTGGGGTAGGCGGCTACACCTTC; CDR3aa: CAWSSGVGGYTF
j_gene: TRBJ2-7; d_gene: -; abundance: once; v_gene: TRBV27; CDR3nt: TGTGCCAGCAGTGTCCGGGGCCCCGTGGCGGGATTCTACGAGCAGTACTTC; CDR3aa: CASSVRGPVAGFYEQYF
j_gene: TRBJ1-4; d_gene: -; abundance: -; v_gene: TRBV28; CDR3nt: TGTGCCAGCAGTCTCGCTACCGGGGAAGCCAATGAAAAACTGTTTTTT; CDR3aa: CASSLATGEANEKLFF
j_gene: TRBJ2-7; d_gene: TRBD2; abundance: -; v_gene: TRBV9; CDR3nt: TGTGCCAGCAGCGTAGAGGTAGCGGGAGGGCCCTCCGAGCAGTACTTC; CDR3aa: CASSVEVAGGPSEQYF
j_gene: TRBJ1-2; d_gene: -; abundance: few; v_gene: TRBV7-9; CDR3nt: TGTGCCAGCAGCTTAGACACATTCTATGGCTACACCTTC; CDR3aa: CASSLDTFYGYTF
j_gene: TRBJ1-1; d_gene: TRBD1; abundance: -; v_gene: TRBV5-4; CDR3nt: TGTGCCAGCACCTTTGAGACAGGGATCACTGAAGCTTTCTTT; CDR3aa: CASTFETGITEAFF
j_gene: TRBJ2-1; d_gene: -; abundance: -; v_gene: TRBV4-2; CDR3nt: TGTGCCAGCAGCCAAGAATTTGTCCAGTCGGATGAGCAGTTCTTC; CDR3aa: CASSQEFVQSDEQFF
j_gene: TRBJ1-2; d_gene: -; abundance: medium-sized; v_gene: TRBV9; CDR3nt: TGTGCCAGCAGCGTAGCCAGGGAGGCCTATGGCTACACCTTC; CDR3aa: CASSVAREAYGYTF
j_gene: TRBJ1-1; d_gene: -; abundance: -; v_gene: TRBV29-1; CDR3nt: TGCAGCGGAACAGGGACCACTGAAGCTTTCTTT; CDR3aa: CSGTGTTEAFF
j_gene: TRBJ1-1; d_gene: -; abundance: -; v_gene: TRBV19; CDR3nt: TGTGCCAGTAGTACTTCAGGGAGGGCGAACACTGAAGCTTTCTTT; CDR3aa: CASSTSGRANTEAFF
j_gene: TRBJ2-7; d_gene: -; abundance: -; v_gene: TRBV6-5; CDR3nt: TGTGCCAGCAGTCTTCACATCAAACCCTACGAGCAGTACTTC; CDR3aa: CASSLHIKPYEQYF
j_gene: TRBJ2-3; d_gene: TRBD1; abundance: -; v_gene: TRBV11-2; CDR3nt: TGTGCCAGCAGCTTTGACAGGGGGGGAGATACGCAGTATTTT; CDR3aa: CASSFDRGGDTQYF
j_gene: TRBJ1-5; d_gene: TRBD1; abundance: -; v_gene: TRBV4-1; CDR3nt: TGCGCCAGCAGCAAAGGGGGCGGCAATCAGCCCCAGCATTTT; CDR3aa: CASSKGGGNQPQHF
j_gene: TRBJ2-1; d_gene: -; abundance: -; v_gene: TRBV19; CDR3nt: TGTGCCAGTAGTGAGATCTACAATGAGCAGTTCTTC; CDR3aa: CASSEIYNEQFF
j_gene: TRBJ2-2; d_gene: -; abundance: -; v_gene: TRBV5-1; CDR3nt: TGCGCCAGCAGCTTGGACGGCGGTCGGGCCGGGGAGCTGTTTTTT; CDR3aa: CASSLDGGRAGELFF
j_gene: TRBJ2-3; d_gene: -; abundance: -; v_gene: TRBV6-5; CDR3nt: TGTGCCAGCAGTTCCTACCCAGGGGCAGACACAGATACGCAGTATTTT; CDR3aa: CASSSYPGADTDTQYF
j_gene: TRBJ1-1; d_gene: -; abundance: -; v_gene: TRBV7-9; CDR3nt: TGTGCCAGCAGGTTGCCGCAAGCGAACACTGAAGCTTTCTTT; CDR3aa: CASRLPQANTEAFF
j_gene: TRBJ1-2; d_gene: -; abundance: -; v_gene: TRBV6-5; CDR3nt: TGTGCCAGCAGTTACTCTTCCGGGGGCTACACCTTC; CDR3aa: CASSYSSGGYTF
j_gene: TRBJ1-5; d_gene: -; abundance: few; v_gene: TRBV20-1; CDR3nt: TGCAGTGCTAGCCCAGATCAGCCCCAGCATTTT; CDR3aa: CSASPDQPQHF
j_gene: TRBJ2-3; d_gene: TRBD2; abundance: -; v_gene: TRBV5-4; CDR3nt: TGTGCCAGCAGCGCCGAGCTAGCGGGAAGCGGGACAGATACGCAGTATTTT; CDR3aa: CASSAELAGSGTDTQYF
j_gene: TRBJ2-3; d_gene: -; abundance: once; v_gene: TRBV4-1; CDR3nt: TGCGCCAGCAGCCAAACACTAGATACGCAGTATTTT; CDR3aa: CASSQTLDTQYF
j_gene: TRBJ2-7; d_gene: -; abundance: -; v_gene: TRBV5-5; CDR3nt: TGTGCCAGCAGCTTGATTTCGGACGGGGTCATCCGCGAGCAGTACTTC; CDR3aa: CASSLISDGVIREQYF
j_gene: TRBJ2-7; d_gene: -; abundance: -; v_gene: TRBV27; CDR3nt: TGTGCCAGCAGTCTACAGGGTAAGCAGTACTTC; CDR3aa: CASSLQGKQYF
j_gene: TRBJ2-7; d_gene: -; abundance: -; v_gene: TRBV27; CDR3nt: TGTGCCAGCAGAGCAAGCGGCCGCGCCCCCAACGAGCAGTACTTC; CDR3aa: CASRASGRAPNEQYF
j_gene: TRBJ1-1; d_gene: -; abundance: -; v_gene: TRBV28; CDR3nt: TGTGCCAGCAGTTTGGGTGAGGGACCTGAAGCTTTCTTT; CDR3aa: CASSLGEGPEAFF
j_gene: TRBJ2-5; d_gene: -; abundance: -; v_gene: TRBV7-2; CDR3nt: TGTGCCAGCAGCTTAAGCGGGACAATGCGAGAGACCCAGTACTTC; CDR3aa: CASSLSGTMRETQYF
j_gene: TRBJ2-7; d_gene: -; abundance: -; v_gene: TRBV5-4; CDR3nt: TGTGCCAGCAGCCCGCGATTAGGCGGCTACGAGCAGTACTTC; CDR3aa: CASSPRLGGYEQYF
j_gene: TRBJ1-1; d_gene: -; abundance: -; v_gene: TRBV7-6; CDR3nt: TGTGCCAGCAGGTTGTCGGGGGAGGGGACTGAAGCTTTCTTT; CDR3aa: CASRLSGEGTEAFF
j_gene: TRBJ2-7; d_gene: -; abundance: -; v_gene: TRBV11-3; CDR3nt: TGTGCCAGCAGCGAAGCATTTGCTGGTCGATTCGAGCAGTACTTC; CDR3aa: CASSEAFAGRFEQYF
j_gene: TRBJ2-2; d_gene: -; abundance: -; v_gene: TRBV6-5; CDR3nt: TGTGCCAGCAGGCGGTGGGGCGGGGAGCTGTTTTTT; CDR3aa: CASRRWGGELFF
j_gene: TRBJ1-5; d_gene: -; abundance: -; v_gene: TRBV28; CDR3nt: TGTGCCAGCGGTCAACTCCCCACGCATTTT; CDR3aa: CASGQLPTHF
j_gene: TRBJ2-3; d_gene: TRBD2; abundance: -; v_gene: TRBV5-1; CDR3nt: TGCGCCAGCCGACCCTGGGGGGGAGAAATAGATACGCAGTATTTT; CDR3aa: CASRPWGGEIDTQYF
j_gene: TRBJ2-7; d_gene: -; abundance: -; v_gene: TRBV10-2; CDR3nt: TGCGCCAGCAGTCTTAACGACGGTTACGAGCAGTACTTC; CDR3aa: CASSLNDGYEQYF
j_gene: TRBJ2-7; d_gene: TRBD2; abundance: -; v_gene: TRBV7-9; CDR3nt: TGTGCCAGCAGCCCCCTGGCGGGAGTTAGCTCCTACGAGCAGTACTTC; CDR3aa: CASSPLAGVSSYEQYF
j_gene: TRBJ2-5; d_gene: TRBD1; abundance: -; v_gene: TRBV29-1; CDR3nt: TGCAGCGTTGAGGGGGACAGGACGGCAGAGACCCAGTACTTC; CDR3aa: CSVEGDRTAETQYF
j_gene: TRBJ1-1; d_gene: -; abundance: few; v_gene: TRBV10-1; CDR3nt: TGCGCCAGCAGTGACGGACAGAACACTGAAGCTTTCTTT; CDR3aa: CASSDGQNTEAFF
j_gene: TRBJ1-3; d_gene: -; abundance: few; v_gene: TRBV10-3; CDR3nt: TGTGCTGCAAACGGGGGCTCTGGAAACACCATATATTTT; CDR3aa: CAANGGSGNTIYF
j_gene: TRBJ2-3; d_gene: TRBD1; abundance: -; v_gene: TRBV19; CDR3nt: TGTGCCAGTCGTCCCAGGGGGCACGATCTAGGTACGCAGTATTTT; CDR3aa: CASRPRGHDLGTQYF
j_gene: TRBJ2-1; d_gene: -; abundance: once; v_gene: TRBV29-1; CDR3nt: TGCAGCGTGCAGACCTACAATGAGCAGTTCTTC; CDR3aa: CSVQTYNEQFF
j_gene: TRBJ2-7; d_gene: -; abundance: -; v_gene: TRBV13; CDR3nt: TGTGCCAGCAGCTTAAGAGGGGCTGAATACGAGCAGTACTTC; CDR3aa: CASSLRGAEYEQYF
j_gene: TRBJ1-1; d_gene: -; abundance: -; v_gene: TRBV4-1; CDR3nt: TGCGCCAGCAGCCAACTCCGGACGAGAGGAACGAGCACTGAAGCTTTCTTT; CDR3aa: CASSQLRTRGTSTEAFF
j_gene: TRBJ2-3; d_gene: TRBD1; abundance: -; v_gene: TRBV9; CDR3nt: TGTGCCAGCAGCCTAGGGGACAGGGCCACAGATACGCAGTATTTT; CDR3aa: CASSLGDRATDTQYF
j_gene: TRBJ1-5; d_gene: TRBD1; abundance: -; v_gene: TRBV5-5; CDR3nt: TGTGCCAGCAGCTTGGGGACAGGGGGGAGCAATCAGCCCCAGCATTTT; CDR3aa: CASSLGTGGSNQPQHF